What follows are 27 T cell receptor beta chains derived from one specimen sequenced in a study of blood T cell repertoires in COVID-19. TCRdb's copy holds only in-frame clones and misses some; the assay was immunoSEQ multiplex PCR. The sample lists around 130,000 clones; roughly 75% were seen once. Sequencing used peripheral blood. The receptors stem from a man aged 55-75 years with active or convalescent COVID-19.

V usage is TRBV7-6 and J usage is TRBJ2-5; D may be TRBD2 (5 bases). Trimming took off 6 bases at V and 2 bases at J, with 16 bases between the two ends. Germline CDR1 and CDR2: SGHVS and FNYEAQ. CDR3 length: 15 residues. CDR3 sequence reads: CASRPLRAKQETQYF. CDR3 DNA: TGTGCCAGCAGACCCCTGAGGGCCAAACAAGAGACCCAGTACTTC.

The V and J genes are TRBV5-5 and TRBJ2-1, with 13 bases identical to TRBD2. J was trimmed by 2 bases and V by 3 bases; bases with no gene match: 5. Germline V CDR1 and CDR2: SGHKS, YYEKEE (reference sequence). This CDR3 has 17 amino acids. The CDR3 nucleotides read TGTGCCAGCAGCTACCCGGGACTAGCGGGGCCCTACAATGAGCAGTTCTTC. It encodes CASSYPGLAGPYNEQFF.

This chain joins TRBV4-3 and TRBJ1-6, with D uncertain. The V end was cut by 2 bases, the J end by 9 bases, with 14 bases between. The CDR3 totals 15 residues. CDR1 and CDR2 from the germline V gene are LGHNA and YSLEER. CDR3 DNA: TGCGCCAGCAGCCAATGGAGGGCACGGGGTTCACCCCTCCACTTT. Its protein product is CASSQWRARGSPLHF.

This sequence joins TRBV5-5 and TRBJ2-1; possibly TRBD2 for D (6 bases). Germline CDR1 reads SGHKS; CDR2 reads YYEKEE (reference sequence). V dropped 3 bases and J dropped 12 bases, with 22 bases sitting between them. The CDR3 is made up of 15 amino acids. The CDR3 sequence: CASSSPGVAASGQFF. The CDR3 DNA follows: TGTGCCAGCAGCTCACCGGGGGTAGCGGCATCTGGGCAGTTCTTC.

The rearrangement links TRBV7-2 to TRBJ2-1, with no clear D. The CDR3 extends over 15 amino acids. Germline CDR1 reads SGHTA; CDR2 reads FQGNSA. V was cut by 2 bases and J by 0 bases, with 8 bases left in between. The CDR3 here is CASSLSKSSYNEQFF. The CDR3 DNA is TGTGCCAGCAGCTTATCCAAGAGCTCCTACAATGAGCAGTTCTTC.

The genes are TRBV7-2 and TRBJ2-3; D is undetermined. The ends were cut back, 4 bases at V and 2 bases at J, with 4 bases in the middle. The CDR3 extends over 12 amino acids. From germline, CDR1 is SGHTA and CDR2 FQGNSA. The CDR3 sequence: CASSSNTDTQYF. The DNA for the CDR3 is TGTGCCAGCAGCTCCAACACAGATACGCAGTATTTT. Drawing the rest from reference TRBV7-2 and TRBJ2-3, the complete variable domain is GAGVSQSPSNKVTEKGKDVELRCDPISGHTALYWYRQSLGQGLEFLIYFQGNSAPDKSGLPSDRFSAERTGGSVSTLTIQRTQQEDSAVYLCASSSNTDTQYFGPGTRLTVL.

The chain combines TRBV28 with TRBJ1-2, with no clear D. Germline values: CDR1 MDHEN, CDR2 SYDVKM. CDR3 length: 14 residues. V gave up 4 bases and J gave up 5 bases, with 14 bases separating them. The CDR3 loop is CASSSIRIEYGYTF. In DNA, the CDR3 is TGTGCCAGCAGTTCGATCAGGATCGAGTATGGCTACACCTTC.

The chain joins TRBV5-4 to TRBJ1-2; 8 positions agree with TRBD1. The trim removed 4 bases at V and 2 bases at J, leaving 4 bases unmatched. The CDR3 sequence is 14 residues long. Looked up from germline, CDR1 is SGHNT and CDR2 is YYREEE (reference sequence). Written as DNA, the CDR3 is TGTGCCAGCAGCCCGGGACAGGAGAACTATGGCTACACCTTC. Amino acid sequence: CASSPGQENYGYTF.

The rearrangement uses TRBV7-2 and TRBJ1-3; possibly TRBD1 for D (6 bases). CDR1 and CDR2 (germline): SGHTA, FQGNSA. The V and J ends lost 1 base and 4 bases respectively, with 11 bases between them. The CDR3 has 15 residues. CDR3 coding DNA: TGTGCCAGCAGCTTAGTAGGGGGAACGGGAAACACCATATATTTT. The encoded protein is CASSLVGGTGNTIYF.

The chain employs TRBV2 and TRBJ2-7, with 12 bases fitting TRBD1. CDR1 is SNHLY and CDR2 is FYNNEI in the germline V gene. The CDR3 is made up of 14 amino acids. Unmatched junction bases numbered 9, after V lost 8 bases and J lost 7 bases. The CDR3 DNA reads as TGTGCCAGCTCCTCGGGACAGGGGGCCTGGGAGCAGTACTTC. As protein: CASSSGQGAWEQYF.

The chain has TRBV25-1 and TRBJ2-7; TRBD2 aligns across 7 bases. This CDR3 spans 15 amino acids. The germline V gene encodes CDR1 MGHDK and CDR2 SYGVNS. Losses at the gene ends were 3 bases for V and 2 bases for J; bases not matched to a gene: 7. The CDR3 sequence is CASSDPASGTYEQYF. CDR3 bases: TGTGCCAGCAGTGACCCGGCTAGCGGTACCTACGAGCAGTACTTC.

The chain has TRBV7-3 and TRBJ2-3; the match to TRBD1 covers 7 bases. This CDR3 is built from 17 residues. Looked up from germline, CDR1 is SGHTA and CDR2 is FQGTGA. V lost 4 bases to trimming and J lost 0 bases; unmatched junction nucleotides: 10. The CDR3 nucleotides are TGTGCCAGCAGCTCCCCGAGGACAGGTGCTAGCACAGATACGCAGTATTTT. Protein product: CASSSPRTGASTDTQYF.

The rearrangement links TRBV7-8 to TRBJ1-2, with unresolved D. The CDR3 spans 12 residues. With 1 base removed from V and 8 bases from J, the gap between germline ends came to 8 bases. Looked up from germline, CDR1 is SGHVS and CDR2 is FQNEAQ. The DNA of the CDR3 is TGTGCCAGCAGCTTAGTTGAGAAGGGCTACACCTTC. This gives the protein CASSLVEKGYTF.

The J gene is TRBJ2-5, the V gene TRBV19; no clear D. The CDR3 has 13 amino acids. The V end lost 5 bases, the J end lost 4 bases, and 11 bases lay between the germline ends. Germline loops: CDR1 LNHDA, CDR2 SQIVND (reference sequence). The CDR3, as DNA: TGTGCCAGTAGTTACAGAACCCTAGAGACCCAGTACTTC. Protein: CASSYRTLETQYF.

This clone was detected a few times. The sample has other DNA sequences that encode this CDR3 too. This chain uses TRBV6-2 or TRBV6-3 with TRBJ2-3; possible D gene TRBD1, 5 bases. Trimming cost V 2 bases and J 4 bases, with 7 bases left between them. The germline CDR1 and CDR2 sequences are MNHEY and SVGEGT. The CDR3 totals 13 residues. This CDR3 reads CASSYQGPDTQYF. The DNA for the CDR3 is TGTGCCAGCAGTTACCAGGGCCCAGATACGCAGTATTTT.

CDR3 DNA: TGTGCCAGCAGCTCCGCTGGGGCCGGTCAGCCCCAGCATTTT. Translating gives CASSSAGAGQPQHF. The chain has TRBV7-2 and TRBJ1-5, with D possibly matching TRBD1 (5 bases). V gave up 4 bases and J gave up 6 bases, with 13 bases separating them. CDR1 and CDR2 (germline): SGHTA, FQGNSA. The CDR3 consists of 14 residues.

The CDR3 reads CASSVGGLEETQYF. In nucleotides, the CDR3 is TGTGCCAGCAGCGTAGGAGGGCTAGAAGAGACCCAGTACTTC. The rearrangement uses TRBV9 and TRBJ2-5, with a weak D call TRBD2 (5 bases). The CDR3 is 14 residues long. Trimming shortened V by 0 bases and J by 3 bases, and 9 bases separated the two germline ends. The germline V gene has CDR1 SGDLS and CDR2 YYNGEE.

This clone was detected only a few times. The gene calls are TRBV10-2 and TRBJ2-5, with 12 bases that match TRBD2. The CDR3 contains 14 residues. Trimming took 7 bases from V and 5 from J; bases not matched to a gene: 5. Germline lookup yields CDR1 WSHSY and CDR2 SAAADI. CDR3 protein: CASKGLAGRETQYF. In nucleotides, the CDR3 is TGCGCCAGCAAAGGACTAGCGGGAAGGGAGACCCAGTACTTC.

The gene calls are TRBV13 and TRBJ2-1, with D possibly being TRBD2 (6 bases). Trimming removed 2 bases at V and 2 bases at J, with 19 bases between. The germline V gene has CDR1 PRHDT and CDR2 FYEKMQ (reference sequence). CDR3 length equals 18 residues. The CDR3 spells CASSLFFSGFATYNEQFF. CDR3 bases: TGTGCCAGCAGCTTATTCTTCAGCGGGTTTGCCACCTACAATGAGCAGTTCTTC.

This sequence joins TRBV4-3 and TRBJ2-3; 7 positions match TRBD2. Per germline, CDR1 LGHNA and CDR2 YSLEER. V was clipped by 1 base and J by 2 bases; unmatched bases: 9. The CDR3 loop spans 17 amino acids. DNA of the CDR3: TGCGCCAGCAGCCAAGGGGGGGGTGGAGGGAACACAGATACGCAGTATTTT. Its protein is CASSQGGGGGNTDTQYF.

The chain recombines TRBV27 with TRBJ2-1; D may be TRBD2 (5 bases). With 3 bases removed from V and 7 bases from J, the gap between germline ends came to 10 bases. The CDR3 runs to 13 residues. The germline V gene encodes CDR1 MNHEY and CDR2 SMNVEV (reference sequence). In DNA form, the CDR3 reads TGTGCCAGCAGTTTCCTAGCAAGTAATGAGCAGTTCTTC. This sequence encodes CASSFLASNEQFF.

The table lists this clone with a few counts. As DNA, the CDR3 is TGTGCCAGCAGCCCCCGACATGGGGAAAAACTGTTTTTT. Its protein is CASSPRHGEKLFF. This chain joins TRBV7-2 and TRBJ1-4, with D hard to call. Germline V lookup: CDR1 SGHTA, CDR2 FQGNSA. The CDR3 spans 13 residues. Deletions cut 5 bases from V and 8 bases from J, with 12 bases between.

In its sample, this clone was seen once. This CDR3 reads CASSQGFTGELFF. In DNA form, the CDR3 reads TGTGCCAGCAGCCAGGGCTTCACCGGGGAGCTGTTTTTT. This chain uses TRBV7-3 with TRBJ2-2, with D perhaps matching TRBD1 (5 bases). With 5 bases removed from V and 4 bases from J, the gap between germline ends came to 8 bases. Germline V gene sequence: CDR1 SGHTA, CDR2 FQGTGA. The CDR3 is made up of 13 amino acids.

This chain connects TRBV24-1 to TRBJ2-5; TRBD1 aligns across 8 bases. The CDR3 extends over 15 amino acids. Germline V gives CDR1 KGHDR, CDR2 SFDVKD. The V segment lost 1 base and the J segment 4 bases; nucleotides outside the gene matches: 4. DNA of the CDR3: TGTGCCACCAGTGATTTTCGGACAGGGCGAGAGACCCAGTACTTC. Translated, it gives CATSDFRTGRETQYF.

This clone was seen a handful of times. CDR3 in DNA: TGTGCCAGCAGCCGTACTCAAGGACAAGAAGCTTTCTTT. This translates into CASSRTQGQEAFF. The rearrangement links TRBV7-3 to TRBJ1-1; maybe TRBD1 (5 bases). Trimming stripped 5 bases from V and 8 bases from J, with 15 bases between. Looked up from germline, CDR1 is SGHTA and CDR2 is FQGTGA. CDR3 length equals 13 residues.

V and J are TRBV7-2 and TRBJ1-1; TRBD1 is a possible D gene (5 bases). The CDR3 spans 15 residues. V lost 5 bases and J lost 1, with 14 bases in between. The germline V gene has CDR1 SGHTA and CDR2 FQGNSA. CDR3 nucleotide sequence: TGTGCCAGCAGCAAAGACAGAAGAAGGAACACTGAAGCTTTCTTT. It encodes CASSKDRRRNTEAFF.

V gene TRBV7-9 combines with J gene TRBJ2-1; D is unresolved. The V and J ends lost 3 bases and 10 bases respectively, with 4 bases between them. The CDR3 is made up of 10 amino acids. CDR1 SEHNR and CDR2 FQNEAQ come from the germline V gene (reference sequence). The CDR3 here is CASSFREQFF. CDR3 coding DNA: TGTGCCAGCAGCTTCAGGGAGCAGTTCTTC.